This TCR beta chain was captured in a study of blood T cell repertoires in COVID-19. The overall study: The United States, Italy and Spain provided the acute and convalescent COVID-19 samples.

Clones were read by immunoSEQ multiplex PCR, and TCRdb kept only the in-frame ones, dropping some. Among some 93,000 clones listed, roughly 79% were seen once. The receptor comes from a man aged 65 to 79 with acute or convalescent COVID-19. The specimen sequenced was peripheral blood.

The DNA of the CDR3 is TGTGCCAGTAGTCCGGGGACTGAAGCTTTCTTT. Protein product: CASSPGTEAFF. The rearrangement joins TRBV19 to TRBJ1-1; D is unclear. This CDR3 has 11 residues. Germline V lookup: CDR1 LNHDA, CDR2 SQIVND (reference sequence). V was pared by 5 bases and J by 5 bases, with 6 bases between. The full variable domain, rest sourced from reference TRBV19 and TRBJ1-1, is DGGITQSPKYLFRKEGQNVTLSCEQNLNHDAMYWYRQDPGQGLRLIYYSQIVNDFQKGDIAEGYSVSREKKESFPLTVTSAQKNPTAFYLCASSPGTEAFFGQGTRLTVV.